A selection of T cell receptor beta chains follows, all from one sample in a study of blood T cell repertoires in COVID-19. The data were produced by immunoSEQ multiplex PCR, yet TCRdb's version contains in-frame clones alone and is incomplete. Found here are about 200,000 clones, roughly nine tenths of them singletons; the top ten hold around 1.2%. The sequenced material came from peripheral blood. Source of these receptors: a man younger than 45 with acute or convalescent COVID-19. Each CDR3 is given with its conserved first and last residue. The order of the fields is J gene, V gene, clone size, D gene, CDR3 DNA, CDR3 protein. The D gene is left open where the match is weak. Clone size is given for some rows only: seen once, a few or many times, or a class if the clone is expanded.

J gene: TRBJ2-1
V gene: TRBV16
clone size: once
D gene: .
CDR3 DNA: TGTGCCAGCAGCGGGAGGCTAAACAATGAGCAGTTCTTC
CDR3 protein: CASSGRLNNEQFF

J gene: TRBJ2-7
V gene: TRBV19
clone size: .
D gene: .
CDR3 DNA: TGTGCCAGTAGGGACACACAGGGTCGCGAGCAGTACTTC
CDR3 protein: CASRDTQGREQYF

J gene: TRBJ1-5
V gene: TRBV2
clone size: .
D gene: TRBD1
CDR3 DNA: TGTGCCAGCAGTTCCACAGGGGGCACTCAGCCCCAGCATTTT
CDR3 protein: CASSSTGGTQPQHF

J gene: TRBJ1-6
V gene: TRBV30
clone size: .
D gene: .
CDR3 DNA: TGTGCCTGGAGTAGGTCGAGGAATTCACCCCTCCACTTT
CDR3 protein: CAWSRSRNSPLHF

J gene: TRBJ1-1
V gene: TRBV5-1
clone size: .
D gene: .
CDR3 DNA: TGCGCCAGCAGCTTGGTGGTGTCCGGTAACACTGAAGCTTTCTTT
CDR3 protein: CASSLVVSGNTEAFF

J gene: TRBJ1-2
V gene: TRBV29-1
clone size: .
D gene: .
CDR3 DNA: TGCAGCGTTGGGACCGAGGGCTATGGCTACACCTTC
CDR3 protein: CSVGTEGYGYTF

J gene: TRBJ2-1
V gene: TRBV3-1/TRBV3-2
clone size: .
D gene: .
CDR3 DNA: TGTGCCAGCAGCCATGGCAGGGAGGCTTTCGATGAGCAGTTCTTC
CDR3 protein: CASSHGREAFDEQFF

J gene: TRBJ1-2
V gene: TRBV6-1
clone size: .
D gene: TRBD1
CDR3 DNA: TGTGCCAGCAGTGAGGCAGGGGGAGGCTATGGCTACACCTTC
CDR3 protein: CASSEAGGGYGYTF

J gene: TRBJ1-2
V gene: TRBV4-1
clone size: .
D gene: TRBD1
CDR3 DNA: TGCGCCAGCAGCCCACCCGGGACAGGGAAGGGCTACACCTTC
CDR3 protein: CASSPPGTGKGYTF

J gene: TRBJ2-5
V gene: TRBV5-1
clone size: .
D gene: .
CDR3 DNA: TGCGCCAGCAGCCCCGGATGGGGGCAGGAGACCCAGTACTTC
CDR3 protein: CASSPGWGQETQYF

J gene: TRBJ1-4
V gene: TRBV30
clone size: .
D gene: .
CDR3 DNA: TGTGCCTGGAGTGTACGATGGGGAGTAGGTGAAAAACTGTTTTTT
CDR3 protein: CAWSVRWGVGEKLFF

J gene: TRBJ2-4
V gene: TRBV2
clone size: .
D gene: TRBD2
CDR3 DNA: TGTGCCAGCAGTGACCCGGGGGGTATGGCCAAAAACATTCAGTACTTC
CDR3 protein: CASSDPGGMAKNIQYF

J gene: TRBJ2-1
V gene: TRBV25-1
clone size: .
D gene: TRBD2
CDR3 DNA: TGTGCCAGCAGTGGAGCGGGATTCTCCTACAATGAGCAGTTCTTC
CDR3 protein: CASSGAGFSYNEQFF

J gene: TRBJ2-1
V gene: TRBV7-9
clone size: .
D gene: .
CDR3 DNA: TGTGCCAGCAGCTTACGGGACTCCGGCTACAATGAGCAGTTCTTC
CDR3 protein: CASSLRDSGYNEQFF

J gene: TRBJ1-6
V gene: TRBV5-1
clone size: .
D gene: .
CDR3 DNA: TGCGCCAGCAATGGGGGGAGTGATTCACCCCTCCACTTT
CDR3 protein: CASNGGSDSPLHF

J gene: TRBJ1-1
V gene: TRBV7-9
clone size: .
D gene: TRBD1
CDR3 DNA: TGTGCCAGCAGCTTAGCGACAGGGGCTACTGAAGCTTTCTTT
CDR3 protein: CASSLATGATEAFF

J gene: TRBJ2-2
V gene: TRBV6-2/TRBV6-3
clone size: .
D gene: TRBD2
CDR3 DNA: TGTGCCAGCAGTTCGTACGGGAGGGGGACCGGGGAGCTGTTTTTT
CDR3 protein: CASSSYGRGTGELFF

J gene: TRBJ1-1
V gene: TRBV11-2
clone size: .
D gene: .
CDR3 DNA: TGTGCCAGCAGCCGCAGGACAGAAGTAGAAGCTTTCTTT
CDR3 protein: CASSRRTEVEAFF

J gene: TRBJ1-3
V gene: TRBV6-1
clone size: .
D gene: .
CDR3 DNA: TGTGCCAGCAGTGAAACCGATCGGACACCCATATCCACCATATATTTT
CDR3 protein: CASSETDRTPISTIYF

J gene: TRBJ2-3
V gene: TRBV5-1
clone size: .
D gene: .
CDR3 DNA: TGCGCCAGCAGCTTGGTTCGTCCTAGCACAGATACGCAGTATTTT
CDR3 protein: CASSLVRPSTDTQYF

J gene: TRBJ1-6
V gene: TRBV28
clone size: .
D gene: .
CDR3 DNA: TGTGCCAGCAGTTTATCTTGGGGGGGCGGTGAGTCACCCCTCCACTTT
CDR3 protein: CASSLSWGGGESPLHF

J gene: TRBJ2-7
V gene: TRBV3-1/TRBV3-2
clone size: .
D gene: .
CDR3 DNA: TGTGCCAGCAGCCCTACCACACAGGGCTACGAGCAGTACTTC
CDR3 protein: CASSPTTQGYEQYF

J gene: TRBJ1-5
V gene: TRBV6-4
clone size: .
D gene: TRBD1
CDR3 DNA: TGTGCCAGAGAAACCCGGGACAGGGCCAATCAGCCCCAGCATTTT
CDR3 protein: CARETRDRANQPQHF

J gene: TRBJ1-2
V gene: TRBV28
clone size: .
D gene: .
CDR3 DNA: TGTGCCAGCCTGACGACAGGAGGAAACTATGGCTACACCTTC
CDR3 protein: CASLTTGGNYGYTF

J gene: TRBJ2-7
V gene: TRBV3-1/TRBV3-2
clone size: .
D gene: TRBD1
CDR3 DNA: TGTGCCAGCAGTCTCGGGACAGGGCCCTCCTACGAGCAGTACTTC
CDR3 protein: CASSLGTGPSYEQYF

J gene: TRBJ1-2
V gene: TRBV25-1
clone size: .
D gene: .
CDR3 DNA: TGTGCCAGCAGTACAGCTATACAGCTAATAAACTATGGCTACACCTTC
CDR3 protein: CASSTAIQLINYGYTF

J gene: TRBJ2-7
V gene: TRBV28
clone size: few
D gene: TRBD1
CDR3 DNA: TGTGCCAGCAGGTTAGACAGGGCCTACGAGCAGTACTTC
CDR3 protein: CASRLDRAYEQYF

J gene: TRBJ1-1
V gene: TRBV5-5
clone size: .
D gene: TRBD1
CDR3 DNA: TGTGCCAGCAGCTTGCTGGGACAGGCGAGGACTGAAGCTTTCTTT
CDR3 protein: CASSLLGQARTEAFF

J gene: TRBJ1-1
V gene: TRBV29-1
clone size: .
D gene: TRBD1
CDR3 DNA: TGCAGCGTTGAACGTGGGACAGGGGACACTGAAGCTTTCTTT
CDR3 protein: CSVERGTGDTEAFF

J gene: TRBJ2-7
V gene: TRBV5-4
clone size: .
D gene: TRBD2
CDR3 DNA: TGTGCCAGCATCCTGGGGACTAGCGGGAGACTTCCCTACGAGCAGTACTTC
CDR3 protein: CASILGTSGRLPYEQYF

J gene: TRBJ2-3
V gene: TRBV6-5
clone size: once
D gene: .
CDR3 DNA: TGTGCCAGCAGTTACAAACATCGCACAGATACGCAGTATTTT
CDR3 protein: CASSYKHRTDTQYF

J gene: TRBJ2-7
V gene: TRBV19
clone size: many
D gene: TRBD1
CDR3 DNA: TGTGCCAGTAGTAACGACAGGGGCCGTACCACCTACGAGCAGTACTTC
CDR3 protein: CASSNDRGRTTYEQYF

J gene: TRBJ2-2
V gene: TRBV9
clone size: .
D gene: .
CDR3 DNA: TGTGCCAGCAGCAAGAGGGCGGGGAACACCGGGGAGCTGTTTTTT
CDR3 protein: CASSKRAGNTGELFF

J gene: TRBJ1-1
V gene: TRBV18
clone size: .
D gene: TRBD1
CDR3 DNA: TGTGCCAGCTCAATACAGGGGAAAAGCACTGAAGCTTTCTTT
CDR3 protein: CASSIQGKSTEAFF

J gene: TRBJ2-1
V gene: TRBV7-6
clone size: .
D gene: TRBD1
CDR3 DNA: TGTGCCAGCAGCCCCCCTGACAGGGGATGGAATGAGCAGTTCTTC
CDR3 protein: CASSPPDRGWNEQFF

J gene: TRBJ2-7
V gene: TRBV3-1/TRBV3-2
clone size: .
D gene: .
CDR3 DNA: TGTGCCAGCAGCCAAGATGACGGCCGACGGGGCGAGCAGTACTTC
CDR3 protein: CASSQDDGRRGEQYF

J gene: TRBJ1-1
V gene: TRBV7-8
clone size: .
D gene: TRBD1
CDR3 DNA: TGTGCCAGCAGCTTAAGCCCGGGGACAGACACTGAAGCTTTCTTT
CDR3 protein: CASSLSPGTDTEAFF

J gene: TRBJ2-7
V gene: TRBV5-1
clone size: .
D gene: TRBD2
CDR3 DNA: TGCGCCAGCAGCGTGCTAGCGGGGGGGTACGAGCAGTACTTC
CDR3 protein: CASSVLAGGYEQYF

J gene: TRBJ1-3
V gene: TRBV7-9
clone size: .
D gene: TRBD1
CDR3 DNA: TGTGCCAGCGGGGAACAGGGGATCTCTGGAAACACCATATATTTT
CDR3 protein: CASGEQGISGNTIYF

J gene: TRBJ1-3
V gene: TRBV20-1
clone size: .
D gene: .
CDR3 DNA: TGCAGTGCTAGTTTTCGGGACACCATATATTTT
CDR3 protein: CSASFRDTIYF

J gene: TRBJ2-2
V gene: TRBV2
clone size: .
D gene: TRBD2
CDR3 DNA: TGTGCCAGCGTGGGACTAGCGAACACCGGGGAGCTGTTTTTT
CDR3 protein: CASVGLANTGELFF

J gene: TRBJ1-2
V gene: TRBV6-1
clone size: .
D gene: .
CDR3 DNA: TGTGCCAGCAGTGAAAGAACAGTCTATGGCTACACCTTC
CDR3 protein: CASSERTVYGYTF

J gene: TRBJ1-5
V gene: TRBV11-2
clone size: .
D gene: .
CDR3 DNA: TGTGCCAGCAGCTTAGGTGGGACTCAGAATCAGCCCCAGCATTTT
CDR3 protein: CASSLGGTQNQPQHF